The 28 T cell receptor beta chains below were found in one sample sequenced in a study of T cell responses to AZD1222 COVID-19 vaccine (dated by TCRdb to the early 2020s). Library prep was done by the immunoSEQ multiplex PCR assay. What TCRdb holds here is the immuneACCESS table cut down to in-frame rearrangements. Part of the clones is not present; checked against another copy, under half of the missing clones reflect an unresolved V gene, and the others are unexplained. In all, the sample holds approximately 170,000 clones, and around 87% of those were seen once. About 6.9% of the sample is in the top ten clones. Taken with the paper, the label for time point translates to: baseline before first vaccination. The sequenced sample was peripheral blood, obtained on day 0 of AZD1222 vaccination. The receptors here all came from an adult in good health.

This sequence joins TRBV2 and TRBJ1-5; 8 bases are shared with TRBD1. V lost 6 bases to trimming and J lost 6 bases; unmatched junction nucleotides: 7. The CDR3 consists of 14 residues. Germline CDR1 SNHLY, CDR2 FYNNEI. This CDR3 is CASRGTGLGQPQHF. CDR3 sequence (DNA): TGTGCCAGCAGAGGGACAGGACTCGGTCAGCCCCAGCATTTT.

Of note for this clone: One end of the junction varies from germline; a read error may be responsible. J is TRBJ1-1 and V is TRBV6-6, with 7 nucleotides matching TRBD1. CDR3 length equals 14 residues. Per the germline V gene, CDR1 is MNHNY and CDR2 is SVGAGI (reference sequence). CDR3 loop: CAGRLGQKNTEAFF. CDR3 bases: TGTGCCGGCAGACTGGGACAGAAGAACACTGAAGCTTTCTTT.

This chain joins TRBV11-2 and TRBJ2-5; 13 bases agree with TRBD2. The CDR3 spans 16 residues. Trimming cost V 4 bases and J 2 bases; bases outside gene matches: 4. CDR1 SGHAT and CDR2 FQNNGV come from the germline V gene. The CDR3 sequence is CASSYGLAGVQETQYF. CDR3 nucleotides: TGTGCCAGCAGCTACGGACTAGCGGGGGTTCAAGAGACCCAGTACTTC.

J is TRBJ1-4 and V is TRBV19; D gene uncertain. This CDR3 is 18 amino acids long. V gave up 3 bases and J gave up 6 bases, with 23 bases separating them. CDR1 and CDR2 from the germline V gene are LNHDA and SQIVND (reference sequence). The CDR3, as DNA: TGTGCCAGTAGTATTATCGTCCCTCGCCCTCAAGTATATGAAAAACTGTTTTTT. Residues: CASSIIVPRPQVYEKLFF.

This clone was seen once. The chain has TRBV4-2 and TRBJ1-4, with TRBD1 identical over 9 bases. V gave up 1 base and J gave up 5 bases; unmatched junction bases: 2. Germline V CDR1 and CDR2: LGHNA, YNFKEQ. The CDR3 has 15 residues. The CDR3 region has the DNA TGTGCCAGCAGCCAAGCGGGGACAGGGAATGAAAAACTGTTTTTT. Encoded protein: CASSQAGTGNEKLFF.

This clone has a single count. One end of the junction fails to match germline, which may point to a read error. J is TRBJ2-7 and V is TRBV28, with D maybe TRBD2 (6 bases). The V gene's germline CDR1 is MDHEN and CDR2 SYDVKM. The CDR3 spans 11 residues. This CDR3 reads CASSQPGLIDF. CDR3 nucleotides: TGTGCCAGCAGTCAACCGGGACTTATCGACTTC.

V gene TRBV4-1 combines with J gene TRBJ1-4, with D perhaps matching TRBD1 (6 bases). The length of the CDR3 is 16 residues. Deletions cut 5 bases from V and 8 bases from J, with 21 bases between. Germline CDR1 is MGHRA and CDR2 is YSYEKL. CDR3 sequence: CASSKGGIGREEKLFF. CDR3 bases: TGCGCCAGCAGCAAAGGGGGTATAGGAAGAGAAGAAAAACTGTTTTTT.

V gene TRBV5-1 combines with J gene TRBJ1-1; no definite D call. The V gene lost 3 bases and the J gene lost 1 base, with 13 bases spanning the gap. CDR1 and CDR2 (germline): SGHRS, YFSETQ. This CDR3 contains 15 residues. This CDR3 is CASSSQSTRNTEAFF. The CDR3 DNA reads as TGCGCCAGCAGCTCGCAAAGCACAAGGAACACTGAAGCTTTCTTT.

The chain joins TRBV7-2 to TRBJ1-5; D perhaps matches TRBD1 (6 bases). Trimming left V 1 base short and J 3 bases short, with 16 bases between. Germline loops: CDR1 SGHTA, CDR2 FQGNSA. The CDR3 has 17 residues. The chain's CDR3 is CASSLVGRGWNNQPQHF. In DNA, the CDR3 is TGTGCCAGCAGCTTAGTAGGCAGGGGCTGGAACAATCAGCCCCAGCATTTT.

DNA for the CDR3: TGTGCCAGCAGTTACTCCGTCCCTAACACTGAAGCTTTCTTT. This gives the protein CASSYSVPNTEAFF. This chain uses TRBV6-5 with TRBJ1-1; D is unresolved. Trimming took off 0 bases at V and 2 bases at J, with 7 bases between the two ends. Germline V gene data show CDR1 as MNHEY and CDR2 as SVGAGI. This CDR3 has 14 amino acids.

The J gene is TRBJ2-1, the V gene TRBV6-5; 8 nucleotides line up with TRBD2. Trimming took 5 bases from V and 9 from J; bases not matched to a gene: 9. Germline CDR1 reads MNHEY; CDR2 reads SVGAGI. The CDR3 is made up of 14 amino acids. The CDR3 DNA follows: TGTGCCAGCAGTCCGCTAGCGGGCCCGGGTGAGCAGTTCTTC. The encoded protein is CASSPLAGPGEQFF.

This clone was detected only a few times. J is TRBJ2-5 and V is TRBV10-3; 10 bases are shared with TRBD1. From germline, CDR1 is ENHRY and CDR2 SYGVKD. The CDR3 covers 15 residues. The ends lost 7 bases at V and 2 bases at J; junction bases unmatched: 7. CDR3 DNA: TGTGCCATCAACGCCGGGACAGGGGCACAAGAGACCCAGTACTTC. Protein: CAINAGTGAQETQYF.

V is TRBV2 and J is TRBJ2-5; TRBD2 matches at 9 bases. CDR3 size: 15 residues. V was clipped by 3 bases and J by 2 bases; unmatched bases: 4. CDR1 and CDR2 from the germline V gene are SNHLY and FYNNEI. CDR3 loop: CASSDGTSNQETQYF. In nucleotides, the CDR3 is TGTGCCAGCAGTGACGGGACTAGCAATCAAGAGACCCAGTACTTC. The full variable domain, rest sourced from reference TRBV2 and TRBJ2-5, is EPEVTQTPSHQVTQMGQEVILRCVPISNHLYFYWYRQILGQKVEFLVSFYNNEISEKSEIFDDQFSVERPDGSNFTLKIRSTKLEDSAMYFCASSDGTSNQETQYFGPGTRLLVL.

This chain links TRBV11-2 with TRBJ2-7, with D possibly being TRBD2 (5 bases). The V gene lost 3 bases and the J gene lost 6 bases, with 18 bases spanning the gap. The CDR3 sequence is 15 residues long. The germline gives CDR1 SGHAT, CDR2 FQNNGV. CDR3 coding DNA: TGTGCCAGCAGCTTGTCTTGGGGTGCGGACTCCGAGCAGTACTTC. Its protein product is CASSLSWGADSEQYF.

Concerning this clone: The sample holds other DNA sequences that translate to the same CDR3. This chain connects TRBV7-8 to TRBJ2-5; 8 bases fit TRBD1. This CDR3 has 13 residues. Germline CDR1 SGHVS, CDR2 FQNEAQ. V trimming: 1 base; J trimming: 5 bases; junction bases outside the gene matches: 0. CDR3 sequence reads: CASSLDRGETQYF. The CDR3 DNA follows: TGTGCCAGCAGCTTAGACAGGGGGGAGACCCAGTACTTC. The full variable domain, in which reference TRBV7-8 and TRBJ2-5 provide the parts outside the CDR3, is GAGVSQSPRYKVAKRGQDVALRCDPISGHVSLFWYQQALGQGPEFLTYFQNEAQLDKSGLPSDRFFAERPEGSVSTLKIQRTQQEDSAVYLCASSLDRGETQYFGPGTRLLVL.

V gene TRBV3-1 (or the pseudogene TRBV3-2) combines with J gene TRBJ1-1; D possibly corresponds to TRBD1 (5 bases). V was pared by 1 base and J by 4 bases, with 7 bases between. The CDR3 sequence is 13 residues long. Germline loops: CDR1 LGHDT, CDR2 YNNKEL (reference sequence). The CDR3, as DNA: TGTGCCAGCAGCCAAGTTGGGGGCACTGAAGCTTTCTTT. Protein: CASSQVGGTEAFF.

Concerning this clone itself: At one end the junction does not follow the germline gene, possibly because of a read error. The chain combines TRBV7-7 with TRBJ2-7; TRBD1 aligns across 7 bases. Germline V gene sequence: CDR1 SSHAT, CDR2 FNYEAQ (reference sequence). The CDR3 has 13 residues. The CDR3 is CASSLETGVEQYF. The CDR3 nucleotides read TGTGCTAGCAGCTTAGAAACAGGGGTCGAGCAGTACTTC.

The V and J genes are TRBV25-1 and TRBJ2-6; no clear D. Trimming took off 1 base at V and 0 bases at J, with 4 bases between the two ends. The CDR3 consists of 15 residues. Looked up from germline, CDR1 is MGHDK and CDR2 is SYGVNS. The CDR3 nucleotides are TGTGCCAGCAGTGAATGGGGCTCTGGGGCCAACGTCCTGACTTTC. As protein: CASSEWGSGANVLTF.

This clone appeared once. The V gene is TRBV4-2, the J gene TRBJ2-3, with TRBD2 identical over 7 bases. This CDR3 region has 16 residues. J lost 4 bases, V lost 2 bases, and 9 bases had no gene match. Germline-derived CDR1 and CDR2 are LGHNA and YNFKEQ. This chain's CDR3 is CASSQPDTGRADTQYF. DNA for the CDR3: TGTGCCAGCAGCCAACCAGACACGGGGAGGGCAGATACGCAGTATTTT.

This chain joins TRBV11-1 and TRBJ2-2, with D unclear. This CDR3 has 16 amino acids. Germline V gives CDR1 SGHAT, CDR2 FQDESV (reference sequence). Trimming removed 1 base at V and 3 bases at J, with 12 bases between. The CDR3 DNA reads as TGTGCCAGCAGCTTAGAAAACCGGGTAGACACCGGGGAGCTGTTTTTT. Its translation is CASSLENRVDTGELFF.

This rearrangement joins TRBV6-2 or TRBV6-3 to TRBJ2-3; no definite D call. Trimming left V 5 bases short and J 2 bases short, with 11 bases between. The CDR3 has 14 amino acids. Germline V CDR1 and CDR2: MNHEY, SVGEGT. The CDR3, as DNA: TGTGCCAGCAGTAGATCGACGTACACAGATACGCAGTATTTT. Translation gives CASSRSTYTDTQYF.

The chain employs TRBV9 and TRBJ2-1, with D hard to call. Trimming stripped 3 bases from V and 8 bases from J, with 9 bases between. Germline V CDR1 and CDR2: SGDLS, YYNGEE. CDR3 length: 12 amino acids. CDR3 residues: CASSGPQHEQFF. The CDR3 DNA reads as TGTGCCAGCAGCGGACCACAACATGAGCAGTTCTTC.

The chain uses TRBV21-1 and TRBJ2-7; the table's D call of TRBD2 was not tested on the DNA. TRBV21-1 is a pseudogene locus. The length of the CDR3 is 19 residues. The CDR3 DNA sequence: TGTGCCAGCAGCAAAGCGTCGCGACTAGCGGGGGGCCTTACATACGAGCAGTACTTC. Protein: CASSKASRLAGGLTYEQYF.

The J gene is TRBJ1-4, the V gene TRBV7-9; D is ambiguous. Germline V gives CDR1 SEHNR, CDR2 FQNEAQ (reference sequence). V lost 1 base and J lost 3, with 6 bases in between. CDR3 length equals 14 residues. For the CDR3, the DNA is TGTGCCAGCAGCTTAGGGCAATCTAATGAAAAACTGTTTTTT. This encodes CASSLGQSNEKLFF.

This chain joins TRBV9 and TRBJ2-4; TRBD1 matches at 10 bases. V was pared by 0 bases and J by 8 bases, with 5 bases of the junction left unmatched. This CDR3 has 15 amino acids. CDR1 SGDLS and CDR2 YYNGEE come from the germline V gene. CDR3 sequence (DNA): TGTGCCAGCAGCGTAGAGGGGACAGGGGTCGACATTCAGTACTTC. Its protein is CASSVEGTGVDIQYF. Together with reference TRBV9 and TRBJ2-4, the CDR3 gives the full variable domain: DSGVTQTPKHLITATGQRVTLRCSPRSGDLSVYWYQQSLDQGLQFLIQYYNGEERAKGNILERFSAQQFPDLHSELNLSSLELGDSALYFCASSVEGTGVDIQYFGAGTRLSVL.

J is TRBJ2-7 and V is TRBV7-9, with D tentatively TRBD1 (5 bases). Germline CDR1 and CDR2: SEHNR and FQNEAQ (reference sequence). V dropped 5 bases and J dropped 1 base, with 12 bases sitting between them. The CDR3 has 14 residues. CDR3 region: CASSPRQRSYEQYF. For the CDR3, the DNA is TGTGCCAGCAGCCCGAGACAGAGGTCCTACGAGCAGTACTTC.

V gene TRBV6-5 combines with J gene TRBJ1-1; D is possibly TRBD1 (5 bases). The CDR3 runs 12 residues. Trimming removed 6 bases at V and 7 bases at J, with 12 bases between. In germline, CDR1 is MNHEY, CDR2 SVGAGI. The chain's CDR3 is CASRNRDGEAFF. In nucleotides, the CDR3 is TGTGCCAGCAGGAACCGGGACGGTGAAGCTTTCTTT.

The J gene is TRBJ1-2, the V gene TRBV5-3; 7 nucleotides match TRBD1. TRBV5-3 is an ORF for which the function is uncertain. The CDR3 is made up of 13 amino acids. The V segment lost 4 bases and the J segment 4 bases; nucleotides outside the gene matches: 4. DNA of the CDR3: TGTGCCAGAAGCCACAGGGGTTGCTATGGCTACACCTTC. Translation gives CARSHRGCYGYTF.